This TCR beta chain was captured by sequencing in a study of identical twins. This clonotype appeared a few times. No antigen is known for it. TCRdb reprocessed the 5' RACE reads via MiXCR and lists one record per CDR3 protein. The sample shows hundreds of thousands of distinct CDR3 sequences, less than 9.5% of them seen only once. V was shortened by 0 bases and J by 5 bases, with 14 bases between the two germline ends. Germline CDR1 reads SEHNR; CDR2 reads FQNEAQ (reference sequence). The CDR3 contains 15 residues. Findings of the study overall: High-abundance cord blood beta clonotypes had fewer insertions; memory repertoires showed none. Twins shared beta out-of-frame sequences in excess, but this excess was weaker. In monozygotic twins, models underestimated the sharing of out-of-frame TCR alpha. Out-of-frame alpha sequences that twins shared showed excess low generation probability.

The sample also formed part of further work on yellow fever vaccine responses in identical twins.

Sequencing used CD8+ T cells sorted from blood. V is TRBV7-9 and J is TRBJ2-7; a possible D gene is TRBD1 (6 bases). The source is a woman aged 18-29 years in good health. CDR3 nucleotides: TGTGCCAGCAGCTTAGCCCTCAGTGGGGGCAACGAGCAGTACTTC. Protein: CASSLALSGGNEQYF.